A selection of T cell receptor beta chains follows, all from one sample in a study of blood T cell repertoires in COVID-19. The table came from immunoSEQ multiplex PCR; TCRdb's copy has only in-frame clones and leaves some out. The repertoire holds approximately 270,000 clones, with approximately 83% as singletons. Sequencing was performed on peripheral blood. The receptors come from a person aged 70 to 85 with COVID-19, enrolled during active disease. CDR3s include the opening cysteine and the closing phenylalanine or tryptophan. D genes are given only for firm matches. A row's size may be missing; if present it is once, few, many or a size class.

CDR3: CASSQGRVGEQFF
DNA: TGTGCCAGCAGCCAAGGCAGGGTAGGCGAGCAGTTCTTC
V: TRBV3-1/TRBV3-2
J: TRBJ2-1
D: .
size: few

CDR3: CASSTGDGGQFF
DNA: TGTGCCAGCAGTACGGGGGACGGGGGGCAGTTCTTC
V: TRBV7-9
J: TRBJ2-1
D: .
size: once

CDR3: CASSYAATNEKLFF
DNA: TGTGCCAGCAGTTACGCAGCAACTAATGAAAAACTGTTTTTT
V: TRBV6-2/TRBV6-3
J: TRBJ1-4
D: .
size: .

CDR3: CASSLAQSYEQYF
DNA: TGTGCCAGCAGTTTAGCACAGTCCTACGAGCAGTACTTC
V: TRBV12-3/TRBV12-4
J: TRBJ2-7
D: .
size: .

CDR3: CATRHSTGETQYF
DNA: TGTGCCACCAGACACTCGACGGGAGAGACCCAGTACTTC
V: TRBV24-1
J: TRBJ2-5
D: .
size: .

CDR3: CASSVVYEQYF
DNA: TGTGCCAGCTCAGTCGTCTACGAGCAGTACTTC
V: TRBV2
J: TRBJ2-7
D: .
size: few

CDR3: CASSLDAVGGLDTQYF
DNA: TGTGCCAGCAGCTTGGATGCAGTGGGGGGTCTGGATACGCAGTATTTT
V: TRBV5-6
J: TRBJ2-3
D: .
size: .

CDR3: CASSLSTSGRPYEQYF
DNA: TGTGCCAGCAGCTTGAGTACTAGCGGGAGGCCATACGAGCAGTACTTC
V: TRBV11-1
J: TRBJ2-7
D: TRBD2
size: few

CDR3: CASSSQGRPNEQFF
DNA: TGCGCCAGCAGCTCACAGGGGAGACCCAATGAGCAGTTCTTC
V: TRBV5-1
J: TRBJ2-1
D: TRBD1
size: .

CDR3: CASSRPIGTGWDTEAFF
DNA: TGTGCCAGCAGCCGCCCAATCGGGACAGGGTGGGACACTGAAGCTTTCTTT
V: TRBV5-4
J: TRBJ1-1
D: TRBD1
size: .

CDR3: CASATGVLRGTEAFF
DNA: TGTGCCAGCGCGACAGGGGTCCTTCGGGGCACTGAAGCTTTCTTT
V: TRBV6-5
J: TRBJ1-1
D: TRBD1
size: .

CDR3: CASSQPPGQGKSGELFF
DNA: TGTGCCAGCAGTCAGCCTCCGGGACAGGGGAAGAGCGGGGAGCTGTTTTTT
V: TRBV7-9
J: TRBJ2-2
D: TRBD1
size: once

CDR3: CASNAGSYEQYF
DNA: TGCGCCAGCAACGCAGGATCCTACGAGCAGTACTTC
V: TRBV5-1
J: TRBJ2-7
D: .
size: .

CDR3: CARQGYGYTF
DNA: TGTGCCAGACAGGGCTATGGCTACACCTTC
V: TRBV19
J: TRBJ1-2
D: .
size: .

CDR3: CASSLGTSGKQFF
DNA: TGTGCCAGCAGTTTAGGCACTAGCGGCAAGCAGTTCTTC
V: TRBV12-3/TRBV12-4
J: TRBJ2-1
D: TRBD2
size: .

CDR3: CASSSYNGATNEKLFF
DNA: TGTGCCAGCAGCTCGTATAACGGTGCAACTAATGAAAAACTGTTTTTT
V: TRBV7-9
J: TRBJ1-4
D: .
size: .

CDR3: CASSSHVGQLTDTQYF
DNA: TGTGCCAGTAGTTCACATGTGGGACAGTTGACAGATACGCAGTATTTT
V: TRBV19
J: TRBJ2-3
D: TRBD1
size: .

CDR3: CASSFRRVGGNTIYF
DNA: TGTGCCAGCAGTTTCCGCAGGGTCGGAGGAAACACCATATATTTT
V: TRBV28
J: TRBJ1-3
D: .
size: .

CDR3: CASSQQLAGYTDTQYF
DNA: TGTGCCAGCAGCCAACAACTAGCGGGGTACACAGATACGCAGTATTTT
V: TRBV13
J: TRBJ2-3
D: TRBD2
size: .

CDR3: CSASRTRGGEQFF
DNA: TGCAGTGCTAGTAGGACAAGGGGAGGTGAGCAGTTCTTC
V: TRBV20-1
J: TRBJ2-1
D: .
size: .

CDR3: CASTNSGNTIYF
DNA: TGTGCCAGCACCAACTCTGGAAACACCATATATTTT
V: TRBV6-6
J: TRBJ1-3
D: .
size: .

CDR3: CASSQGGRGNYNEQFF
DNA: TGTGCCAGCAGCCAAGGTGGCAGGGGGAACTACAATGAGCAGTTCTTC
V: TRBV14
J: TRBJ2-1
D: TRBD1
size: .

CDR3: CASTLDRVNTEAFF
DNA: TGTGCCAGCACCCTCGACAGAGTGAACACTGAAGCTTTCTTT
V: TRBV6-5
J: TRBJ1-1
D: .
size: .

CDR3: CASIRQALNTGELFF
DNA: TGTGCCAGCATTCGGCAGGCCCTTAACACCGGGGAGCTGTTTTTT
V: TRBV6-5
J: TRBJ2-2
D: .
size: .

CDR3: CASSYGQVVSGYTF
DNA: TGTGCCAGCAGTTACGGACAGGTGGTAAGCGGCTACACCTTC
V: TRBV28
J: TRBJ1-2
D: TRBD1
size: once

CDR3: CASTLEDRVDQPQHF
DNA: TGTGCCAGCACCTTGGAAGACAGGGTAGATCAGCCCCAGCATTTT
V: TRBV28
J: TRBJ1-5
D: TRBD1
size: .

CDR3: CATSSTGQGVGQPQHF
DNA: TGTGCCACCAGCAGCACGGGACAGGGGGTAGGTCAGCCCCAGCATTTT
V: TRBV15
J: TRBJ1-5
D: TRBD1
size: .

CDR3: CASAGTSGSYEQYF
DNA: TGCGCCAGCGCTGGGACTAGCGGGAGTTACGAGCAGTACTTC
V: TRBV5-1
J: TRBJ2-7
D: TRBD2
size: .

CDR3: CASSPGLAGSTGELFF
DNA: TGTGCCAGCAGCCCGGGACTAGCGGGGAGCACCGGGGAGCTGTTTTTT
V: TRBV7-3
J: TRBJ2-2
D: TRBD2
size: few

CDR3: CASSREGATEAFF
DNA: TGCGCCAGCAGCCGGGAGGGGGCCACTGAAGCTTTCTTT
V: TRBV5-1
J: TRBJ1-1
D: TRBD1
size: .

CDR3: CASTSTGSPYNSPLHF
DNA: TGTGCCAGCACCTCAACAGGGAGCCCCTATAATTCACCCCTCCACTTT
V: TRBV7-9
J: TRBJ1-6
D: .
size: .

CDR3: CASSLRDTNEQFF
DNA: TGTGCCAGCAGCTTAAGGGACACCAATGAGCAGTTCTTC
V: TRBV7-8
J: TRBJ2-1
D: .
size: .

CDR3: CASSQVSPYEQYF
DNA: TGTGCCAGCAGCCAAGTATCTCCTTACGAGCAGTACTTC
V: TRBV4-2
J: TRBJ2-7
D: .
size: few

CDR3: CASSQISGPGELFF
DNA: TGTGCCAGCAGCCAGATTAGCGGCCCCGGGGAGCTGTTTTTT
V: TRBV4-2
J: TRBJ2-2
D: .
size: few

CDR3: CASSQDDGTATYGYTF
DNA: TGCGCCAGCAGCCAAGATGACGGGACTGCAACCTATGGCTACACCTTC
V: TRBV4-1
J: TRBJ1-2
D: .
size: .

CDR3: CASSPQGAAGVEAFF
DNA: TGTGCCAGCTCACCCCAGGGGGCCGCTGGGGTTGAAGCTTTCTTT
V: TRBV18
J: TRBJ1-1
D: TRBD1
size: few

CDR3: CASSAAGYAGNTIYF
DNA: TGTGCCAGTAGTGCAGCAGGGTACGCTGGAAACACCATATATTTT
V: TRBV19
J: TRBJ1-3
D: .
size: .

CDR3: CASSKRAFHTDTQYF
DNA: TGTGCCAGCAGTAAGCGGGCCTTCCACACAGATACGCAGTATTTT
V: TRBV6-5
J: TRBJ2-3
D: .
size: .

CDR3: CASSLGATSGGTDTQYF
DNA: TGTGCCAGCAGTTTAGGGGCGACTAGCGGGGGGACAGATACGCAGTATTTT
V: TRBV28
J: TRBJ2-3
D: TRBD2
size: .

CDR3: CASSQWLGEDEGYTF
DNA: TGTGCCAGCAGCCAATGGCTCGGGGAAGACGAAGGCTACACCTTC
V: TRBV4-2
J: TRBJ1-2
D: .
size: .

CDR3: CASTPTGGKFYEQYF
DNA: TGTGCCAGTACCCCCACAGGGGGCAAGTTTTACGAGCAGTACTTC
V: TRBV19
J: TRBJ2-7
D: TRBD1
size: few

CDR3: CASSTLNQPQHF
DNA: TGTGCCAGTAGTACCCTGAATCAGCCCCAGCATTTT
V: TRBV19
J: TRBJ1-5
D: .
size: few

CDR3: CASSLTGVRPTGELFF
DNA: TGCGCCAGCAGCCTCACGGGAGTAAGGCCCACCGGGGAGCTGTTTTTT
V: TRBV5-1
J: TRBJ2-2
D: .
size: .

CDR3: CASSVGTSGYNEQFF
DNA: TGTGCCAGCAGCGTGGGGACTAGCGGGTACAATGAGCAGTTCTTC
V: TRBV9
J: TRBJ2-1
D: TRBD2
size: .

CDR3: CASSARTSGGTDTQYF
DNA: TGTGCCAGCAGCGCTCGGACTAGCGGGGGCACAGATACGCAGTATTTT
V: TRBV7-8
J: TRBJ2-3
D: TRBD2
size: .